These 18 T cell receptor beta chains were all obtained from the same sample, sequenced in a study of T cells in Graves' hyperthyroidism and ophthalmopathy. Amplification of TCR beta CDR3 regions was performed using RNA transcripts as template. During a first-round RT-PCR of the TCR CDR3, the HTBI primer set was used. TCRdb processed the multiplex PCR reads anew with MiXCR; each CDR3 protein has one entry. Found here are 550,000 to 600,000 distinct CDR3 sequences, around 42% of them singletons; the top ten hold around 20%. The sequencing sample was made of peripheral blood or thyroid tissue (not recorded which). The receptors come from an adult woman with Graves' disease, either hyperthyroidism or ophthalmopathy (not recorded which).

The rearrangement links TRBV24-1 to TRBJ2-3; 7 nucleotides line up with TRBD2. This CDR3 is 17 amino acids long. Germline CDR1 reads KGHDR; CDR2 reads SFDVKD. J was trimmed by 5 bases and V by 1 base; bases with no gene match: 11. CDR3 nucleotide sequence: TGTGCCACCAGTGATTTCGGGGGAGGGCCCTCGGGAGATACGCAGTATTTT. Its protein is CATSDFGGGPSGDTQYF.

The chain couples TRBV24-1 to TRBJ2-1, with a possible D match to TRBD2 (6 bases). CDR1 is KGHDR and CDR2 is SFDVKD in the germline V gene. V lost 8 bases, J lost 7 bases, and 17 bases lay in between. The CDR3 runs 14 residues. The CDR3 region is CATKEGEGNNEQFF. DNA of the CDR3: TGTGCCACCAAGGAGGGAGAGGGAAATAATGAGCAGTTCTTC.

This clonotype showed up just a few times. This chain links TRBV7-2 with TRBJ2-7, with a weak D call TRBD1 (6 bases). CDR1 is SGHTA, CDR2 FQGNSA, per germline. The CDR3 length is 14 residues. The ends were cut back, 5 bases at V and 3 bases at J, with 14 bases in the middle. CDR3 sequence: CASSQLGQHYEQYF. The CDR3 DNA follows: TGTGCCAGCAGCCAACTCGGACAGCACTACGAGCAGTACTTC.

This clonotype was detected ten times or more. The chain carries TRBV20-1 and TRBJ2-7, with TRBD2 identical over 9 bases. The CDR3 spans 14 residues. J lost 6 bases, V lost 4 bases, and 10 bases had no gene match. Germline V gives CDR1 DFQATT, CDR2 SNEGSKA (reference sequence). The CDR3 sequence: CSATPLLAGVEQYF. As DNA, the CDR3 is TGCAGTGCTACACCTTTATTAGCGGGAGTCGAGCAGTACTTC.

This clonotype was counted at least ten times. The chain combines TRBV4-1 with TRBJ1-1, with D possibly matching TRBD1 (6 bases). Trimming removed 6 bases at V and 1 base at J, with 12 bases between. CDR3 length: 14 amino acids. Germline lookup yields CDR1 MGHRA and CDR2 YSYEKL. The CDR3 region is CASRKQGQNTEAFF. CDR3 sequence (DNA): TGCGCCAGCAGAAAACAGGGTCAGAACACTGAAGCTTTCTTT.

This clonotype was recorded a few times. This chain links TRBV3-1 with TRBJ2-7; TRBD2 matches 7 bases. V was clipped by 1 base and J by 3 bases; unmatched bases: 3. Germline V lookup: CDR1 LGHDT, CDR2 YNNKEL (reference sequence). CDR3 length: 14 amino acids. The CDR3 protein is CASSQVSGRYEQYF. The CDR3 nucleotides are TGTGCCAGCAGCCAAGTTAGCGGGCGCTACGAGCAGTACTTC.

The rearrangement uses TRBV20-1 and TRBJ2-5, with D perhaps TRBD1 (6 bases). This CDR3 comprises 18 residues. Trimming removed 2 bases from V and 4 bases from J, with 26 bases in between. CDR1 is DFQATT, CDR2 SNEGSKA, per germline (reference sequence). The CDR3 sequence: CSARSDNGGGEGGETQYF. DNA of the CDR3: TGCAGTGCTAGATCGGACAATGGTGGGGGCGAAGGAGGAGAGACCCAGTACTTC.

This clonotype was detected ten times or more. A much larger clone sits a single nucleotide away, making a read error possible. The chain is built from TRBV29-1 and TRBJ1-2; 8 bases fit TRBD1. With 6 bases clipped from V and 3 bases from J, the junction kept 15 bases outside the gene matches. This CDR3 has 16 residues. Germline V CDR1 and CDR2: SQVTM, ANQGSEA. The CDR3 sequence is CSVRGVRDRSYYGYTF. The DNA of the CDR3 is TGCAGCGTACGCGGCGTCCGGGACAGGAGCTACTATGGCTACACCTTC.

This clonotype was counted ten times or more. The chain has TRBV7-9 and TRBJ2-5, with 11 nucleotides matching TRBD1. V was clipped by 3 bases and J by 3 bases; unmatched bases: 6. Germline V gene lookup returns CDR1 SEHNR and CDR2 FQNEAQ (reference sequence). CDR3 length equals 16 residues. CDR3 residues: CASSFWTGGAKETQYF. In nucleotides, the CDR3 is TGTGCCAGCAGCTTCTGGACAGGGGGCGCGAAAGAGACCCAGTACTTC.

This clonotype was counted many times. CDR3 in DNA: TGTGCCAGCAGCTCCTGGACGGGAACCTATAATTCACCCCTCCACTTT. This gives the protein CASSSWTGTYNSPLHF. The rearrangement links TRBV11-2 to TRBJ1-6; D unresolved. The length of the CDR3 is 16 residues. CDR1 is SGHAT and CDR2 is FQNNGV in the germline V gene. V was clipped by 4 bases and J by 2 bases, with 12 bases between them.

The CDR3: CASSPRLGYTEAFF. The CDR3 bases are TGTGCCAGCTCACCACGGTTGGGGTATACTGAAGCTTTCTTT. The V and J genes are TRBV18 and TRBJ1-1; D is uncertain. This CDR3 comprises 14 residues. V lost 1 base and J lost 5, with 11 bases in between. Germline V gene data show CDR1 as KGHSH and CDR2 as LQKENI.

With regard to this clonotype: At one end, the junction sequence differs from germline, possibly due to a read error. The chain carries TRBV25-1 and TRBJ2-2; D could derive from TRBD1 or TRBD2 (5 bases each). CDR1 and CDR2 from the germline V gene are MGHDK and SYGVNS. This CDR3 contains 15 residues. The CDR3 DNA reads as TGTGCCTGGAGTTTGGGACCGAAGAACACCGGGGAGCTGTTTTTC. This translates into CAWSLGPKNTGELFF.

V usage is TRBV29-1 and J usage is TRBJ2-5, with 10 positions matching TRBD2. V shed 8 bases, J shed 4 bases, and the junction held 7 bases outside the gene matches. Looked up from germline, CDR1 is SQVTM and CDR2 is ANQGSEA. This CDR3 is 13 amino acids long. CDR3 sequence reads: CSPGTSEGETQYF. The CDR3 nucleotides read TGCAGCCCCGGGACTAGCGAAGGAGAGACCCAGTACTTC.

The V and J genes are TRBV12-3 or TRBV12-4 and TRBJ1-6, with TRBD1 as a possible D gene (5 bases). The V end was cut by 5 bases, the J end by 13 bases, with 18 bases between. The CDR3 has 14 residues. In nucleotides, the CDR3 is TGTGCCAGCAGTACCCAGGGTTCCACAAAGCCCCTCCACTTT. It encodes CASSTQGSTKPLHF.

This clonotype was observed a few times. The chain's CDR3 is CASSRGYSGANTEAFF. DNA of the CDR3: TGTGCCAGTAGTAGGGGGTACTCTGGGGCCAACACTGAAGCTTTCTTT. This rearrangement joins TRBV19 to TRBJ1-1, with D maybe TRBD1 (5 bases). Trimming took 4 bases from V and 2 from J, leaving 17 bases between them. CDR3 length: 16 residues. Germline V gene sequence: CDR1 LNHDA, CDR2 SQIVND (reference sequence).

This clonotype was counted between two and nine times. The genes are TRBV18 and TRBJ2-7; D might be TRBD2 (6 bases). V was trimmed by 3 bases and J by 4 bases, leaving 13 bases between them. This CDR3 comprises 14 residues. CDR1 is KGHSH and CDR2 is LQKENI in the germline V gene. The CDR3 is CASSPLDGRYEQYF. The CDR3 coding sequence is TGTGCCAGCTCACCCCTAGACGGGAGATACGAGCAGTACTTC.

CDR3 protein: CASSPQDRAGEKLFF. In DNA, the CDR3 is TGTGCCAGCTCACCACAAGACAGGGCCGGTGAAAAACTGTTTTTT. The chain recombines TRBV18 with TRBJ1-4; TRBD1 agrees at 7 bases. V trimming: 1 base; J trimming: 7 bases; junction bases outside the gene matches: 6. Germline V lookup: CDR1 KGHSH, CDR2 LQKENI. This CDR3 region has 15 residues. The full variable domain, its missing parts supplied by reference TRBV18 and TRBJ1-4, is NAGVMQNPRHLVRRRGQEARLRCSPMKGHSHVYWYRQLPEEGLKFMVYLQKENIIDESGMPKERFSAEFPKEGPSILRIQQVVRGDSAAYFCASSPQDRAGEKLFFGSGTQLSVL.

The chain couples TRBV4-2 to TRBJ1-2; TRBD1 matches 7 bases. This CDR3 comprises 17 residues. J lost 1 base, V lost 8 bases, and 16 bases had no gene match. Germline V lookup: CDR1 LGHNA, CDR2 YNFKEQ. CDR3 loop: CASEPRQGFSSNYGYTF. CDR3 DNA sequence: TGTGCCAGCGAACCTCGACAGGGATTCAGTAGTAACTATGGCTACACCTTC.